This TCR beta chain was sequenced for a study of tumor-infiltrating lymphocytes in primary liver carcinoma. The wider study: Tumor staging was T1-T3 N0M0; sizes spanned roughly 4 to 11 cm across. Every sample contained roughly 3.5 to 8 million productive TCRbeta reads, and these numbers were similar from one tissue type to another. Overall study findings and caveats: Tumors had a top-250-clone fraction that was significantly higher than blood (p = 0.039). Only about 7.5-24% of top clones showed up in all five tumor regions.

The 20-30 mg bulk tissue piece was not sorted before simultaneous RNA and DNA extraction. This clonotype is a singleton in its sample. What it recognizes is unknown. Since no conserved phenylalanine or tryptophan closes the CDR3, a read error is the likely cause. A primer matching the constant region was used to make TCR beta cDNA from approximately 500 ng of total RNA. TCR beta libraries came from three nested multiplex PCR rounds using slightly modified ARM-PCR. Running 9 to 10 cycles apiece, the first two PCR rounds relied on TRBV1-TRBV30 forward primers together with a C-beta reverse primer. Using its own MiXCR run on the multiplex PCR reads, TCRdb lists one record per CDR3 protein. The table has fewer than 200,000 distinct CDR3 sequences, approximately 80% seen once. The CDR3 sequence is 15 residues long. Germline V CDR1 and CDR2: MNHNS, SASEGT.

The source is a man aged 40-55 years with primary liver carcinoma and hepatitis B virus infection. V is TRBV6-1 and J is TRBJ2-1; 11 nucleotides line up with TRBD2. Sequencing input: tumor tissue from primary liver carcinoma. CDR3 loop: CANSEVAGGYNEQFL. CDR3 DNA sequence: TGTGCCAACAGTGAAGTAGCGGGAGGGTACAATGAGCAGTTCCTC.